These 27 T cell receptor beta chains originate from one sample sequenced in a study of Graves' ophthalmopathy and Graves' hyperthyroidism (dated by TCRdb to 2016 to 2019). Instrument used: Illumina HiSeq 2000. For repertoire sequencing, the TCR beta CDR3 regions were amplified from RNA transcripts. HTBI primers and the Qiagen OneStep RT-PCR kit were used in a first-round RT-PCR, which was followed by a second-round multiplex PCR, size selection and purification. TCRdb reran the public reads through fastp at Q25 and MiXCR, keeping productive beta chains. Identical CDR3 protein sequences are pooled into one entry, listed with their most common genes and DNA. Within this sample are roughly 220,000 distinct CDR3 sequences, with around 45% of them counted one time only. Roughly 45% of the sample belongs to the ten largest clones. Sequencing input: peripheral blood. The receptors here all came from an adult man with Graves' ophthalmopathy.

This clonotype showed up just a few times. The DNA of the CDR3 is TGCAGTGCTTTTACAACTAGGTCCGAGCAGTACTTC. Translating gives CSAFTTRSEQYF. The rearrangement links TRBV20-1 to TRBJ2-7; a weak D match, TRBD2 (5 bases). The CDR3 spans 12 residues. The V end was cut by 5 bases, the J end by 6 bases, with 14 bases between. Germline V gene sequence: CDR1 DFQATT, CDR2 SNEGSKA (reference sequence).

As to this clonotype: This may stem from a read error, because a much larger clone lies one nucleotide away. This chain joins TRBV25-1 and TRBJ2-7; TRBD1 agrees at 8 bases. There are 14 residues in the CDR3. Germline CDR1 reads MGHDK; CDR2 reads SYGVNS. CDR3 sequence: CASSGDRNSYEQCF. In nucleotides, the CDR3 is TGTGCCAGCAGTGGGGACAGGAACTCCTACGAGCAGTGCTTC.

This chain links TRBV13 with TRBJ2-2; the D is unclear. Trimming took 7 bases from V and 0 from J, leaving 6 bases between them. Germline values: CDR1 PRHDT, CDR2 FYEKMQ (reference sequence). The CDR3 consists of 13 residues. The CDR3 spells CASKPANTGELFF. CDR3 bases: TGTGCCAGCAAGCCGGCGAACACCGGGGAGCTGTTTTTT.

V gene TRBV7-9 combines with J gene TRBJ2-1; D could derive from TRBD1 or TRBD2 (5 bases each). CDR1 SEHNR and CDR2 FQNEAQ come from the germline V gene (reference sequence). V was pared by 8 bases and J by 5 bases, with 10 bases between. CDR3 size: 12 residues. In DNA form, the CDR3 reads TGTGCCAGCGGGGGTAGAGACAATGAGCAGTTCTTC. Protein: CASGGRDNEQFF.

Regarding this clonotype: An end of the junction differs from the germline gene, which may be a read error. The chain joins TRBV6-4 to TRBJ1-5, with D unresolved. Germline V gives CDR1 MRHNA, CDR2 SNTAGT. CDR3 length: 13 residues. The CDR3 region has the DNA TGTGCCGGCAGTTACGACGGTAATCAGCCCCAGCATTTT. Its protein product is CAGSYDGNQPQHF.

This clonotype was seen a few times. CDR3 DNA sequence: TGTGCCAGCAGCTTAGCGGTTGGGAGTCAAGAGACCCAGTACTTC. Translation: CASSLAVGSQETQYF. The chain employs TRBV7-8 and TRBJ2-5; perhaps TRBD2 as D (5 bases). The germline V gene encodes CDR1 SGHVS and CDR2 FQNEAQ. CDR3 size: 15 residues. V dropped 0 bases and J dropped 2 bases, with 10 bases sitting between them.

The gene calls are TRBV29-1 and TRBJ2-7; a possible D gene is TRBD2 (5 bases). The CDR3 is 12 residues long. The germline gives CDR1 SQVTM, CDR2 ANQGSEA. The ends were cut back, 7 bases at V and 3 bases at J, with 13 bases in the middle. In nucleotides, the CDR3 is TGCAGCGCTGAGGGCATAAACTACGAGCAGTACTTC. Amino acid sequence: CSAEGINYEQYF.

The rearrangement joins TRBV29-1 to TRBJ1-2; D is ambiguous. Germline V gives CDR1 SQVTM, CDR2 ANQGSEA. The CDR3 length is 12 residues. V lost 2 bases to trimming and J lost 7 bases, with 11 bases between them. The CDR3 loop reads CSVEKRQPGYTF. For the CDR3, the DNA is TGCAGCGTTGAAAAACGGCAGCCTGGCTACACCTTC.

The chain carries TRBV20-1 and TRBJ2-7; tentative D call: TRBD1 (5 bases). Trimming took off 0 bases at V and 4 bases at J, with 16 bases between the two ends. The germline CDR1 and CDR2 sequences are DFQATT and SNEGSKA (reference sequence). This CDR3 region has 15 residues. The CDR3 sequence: CSARDLPGPDYEQYF. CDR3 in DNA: TGCAGTGCTAGAGATCTGCCAGGGCCCGATTACGAGCAGTACTTC.

The CDR3 nucleotides read TGTGCCAGCAGTTCCACCGGAATGGGTTTCAGCTACACCTTC. Amino acids: CASSSTGMGFSYTF. The chain combines TRBV6-9 with TRBJ1-2; D gene ambiguous. Trimming shortened V by 4 bases and J by 9 bases, and 18 bases separated the two germline ends. This CDR3 has 14 residues. The V gene's germline CDR1 is MNHGY and CDR2 SVAAGI.

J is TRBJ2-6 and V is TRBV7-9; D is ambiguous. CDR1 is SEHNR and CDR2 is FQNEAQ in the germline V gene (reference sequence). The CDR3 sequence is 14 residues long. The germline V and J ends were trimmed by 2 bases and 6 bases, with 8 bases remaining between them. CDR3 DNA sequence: TGTGCCAGCAGCTTAATCGATAAGGCCAACGTCCTGACTTTC. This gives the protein CASSLIDKANVLTF. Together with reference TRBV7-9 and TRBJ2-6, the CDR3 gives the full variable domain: DTGVSQNPRHKITKRGQNVTFRCDPISEHNRLYWYRQTLGQGPEFLTYFQNEAQLEKSRLLSDRFSAERPKGSFSTLEIQRTEQGDSAMYLCASSLIDKANVLTFGAGSRLTVL.

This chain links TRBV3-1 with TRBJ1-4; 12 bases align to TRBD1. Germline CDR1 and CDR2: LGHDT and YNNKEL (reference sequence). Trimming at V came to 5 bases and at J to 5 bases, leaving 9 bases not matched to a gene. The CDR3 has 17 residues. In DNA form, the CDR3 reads TGTGCCAGCAGCGTAAGGCCGGGACAGGGGGCCAATGAAAAACTGTTTTTT. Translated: CASSVRPGQGANEKLFF.

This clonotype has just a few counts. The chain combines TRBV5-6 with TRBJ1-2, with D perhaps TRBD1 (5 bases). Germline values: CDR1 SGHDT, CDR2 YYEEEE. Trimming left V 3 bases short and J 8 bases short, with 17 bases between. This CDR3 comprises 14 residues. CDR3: CASSSEAQGGGYTF. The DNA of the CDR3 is TGTGCCAGCAGCTCAGAAGCTCAGGGAGGAGGCTACACCTTC.

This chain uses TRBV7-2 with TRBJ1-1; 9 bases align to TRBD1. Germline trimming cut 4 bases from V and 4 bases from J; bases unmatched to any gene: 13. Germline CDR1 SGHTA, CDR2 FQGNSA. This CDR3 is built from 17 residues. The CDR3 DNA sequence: TGTGCCAGCAGCTCCCAAAAGGAGTTGACAGGGGGCACTGAAGCTTTCTTT. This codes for CASSSQKELTGGTEAFF. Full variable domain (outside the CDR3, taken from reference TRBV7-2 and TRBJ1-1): GAGVSQSPSNKVTEKGKDVELRCDPISGHTALYWYRQSLGQGLEFLIYFQGNSAPDKSGLPSDRFSAERTGGSVSTLTIQRTQQEDSAVYLCASSSQKELTGGTEAFFGQGTRLTVV.

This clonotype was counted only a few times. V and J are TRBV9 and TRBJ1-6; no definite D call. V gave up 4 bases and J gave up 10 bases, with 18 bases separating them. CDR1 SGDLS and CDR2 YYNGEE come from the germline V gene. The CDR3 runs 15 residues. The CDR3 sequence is CASSLGIAVLSPLHF. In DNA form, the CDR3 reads TGTGCCAGCAGCTTGGGTATAGCGGTATTATCACCCCTCCACTTT.

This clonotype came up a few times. The CDR3 nucleotides read TGTGCCAGTAGTATAGACCGAGACAGGCCCATCTATGGCTACACCTTC. Amino acid sequence: CASSIDRDRPIYGYTF. The rearrangement uses TRBV19 and TRBJ1-2; the D gene is possibly TRBD1 (6 bases). The germline gives CDR1 LNHDA, CDR2 SQIVND (reference sequence). The CDR3 runs to 16 residues. V lost 0 bases to trimming and J lost 4 bases, with 15 bases between them.

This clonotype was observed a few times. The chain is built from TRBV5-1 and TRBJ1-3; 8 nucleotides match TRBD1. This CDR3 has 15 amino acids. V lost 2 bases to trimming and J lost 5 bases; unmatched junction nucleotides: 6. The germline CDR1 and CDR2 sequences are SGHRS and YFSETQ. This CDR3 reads CASSFTGQGRNTIYF. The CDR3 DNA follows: TGCGCCAGCAGCTTTACTGGACAGGGCCGAAACACCATATATTTT.

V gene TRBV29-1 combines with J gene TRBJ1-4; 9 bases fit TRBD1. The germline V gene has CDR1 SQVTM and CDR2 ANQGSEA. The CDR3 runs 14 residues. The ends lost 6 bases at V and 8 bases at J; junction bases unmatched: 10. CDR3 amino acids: CSVALRDRDEKLFF. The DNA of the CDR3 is TGCAGCGTCGCCCTTCGGGACAGGGACGAAAAACTGTTTTTT.

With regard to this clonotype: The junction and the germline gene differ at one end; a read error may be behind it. This CDR3 reads CATNRDLGGNQPQHF. The CDR3 DNA sequence: TGTGCCACCAACAGAGATTTGGGGGGCAATCAGCCCCAGCATTTT. The genes are TRBV15 and TRBJ1-5; D might be TRBD1 (5 bases). This CDR3 comprises 15 residues. CDR1 and CDR2 from the germline V gene are LNHNV and YYDKDF (reference sequence).

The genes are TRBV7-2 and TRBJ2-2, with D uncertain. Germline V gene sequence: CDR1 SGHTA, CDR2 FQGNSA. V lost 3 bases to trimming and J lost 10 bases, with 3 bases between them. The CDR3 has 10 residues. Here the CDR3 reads CASSFVELFF. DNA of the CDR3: TGTGCCAGCAGCTTCGTGGAGCTGTTTTTT. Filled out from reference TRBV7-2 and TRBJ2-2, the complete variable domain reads GAGVSQSPSNKVTEKGKDVELRCDPISGHTALYWYRQSLGQGLEFLIYFQGNSAPDKSGLPSDRFSAERTGGSVSTLTIQRTQQEDSAVYLCASSFVELFFGEGSRLTVL.

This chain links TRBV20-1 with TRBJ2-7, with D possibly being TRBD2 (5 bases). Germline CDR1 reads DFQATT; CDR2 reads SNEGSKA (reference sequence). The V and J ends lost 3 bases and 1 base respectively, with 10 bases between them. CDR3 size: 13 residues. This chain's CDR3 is CSARGSASYEQYF. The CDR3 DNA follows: TGCAGTGCTAGGGGGAGTGCGTCCTACGAGCAGTACTTC.

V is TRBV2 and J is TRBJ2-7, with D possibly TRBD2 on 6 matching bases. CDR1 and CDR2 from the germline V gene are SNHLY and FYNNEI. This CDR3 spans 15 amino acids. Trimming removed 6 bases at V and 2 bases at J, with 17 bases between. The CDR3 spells CASSVYPGLPYEQYF. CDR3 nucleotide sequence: TGTGCCAGCAGCGTTTATCCGGGACTCCCCTACGAGCAGTACTTC.

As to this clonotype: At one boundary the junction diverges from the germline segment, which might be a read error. This CDR3 is CASSRHRVSEQHF. As DNA, the CDR3 is TGTGCCAGCAGCAGGCACAGGGTCTCCGAGCAGCACTTC. The genes are TRBV15 and TRBJ2-7; TRBD1 might be the D (6 bases). The CDR3 has 13 residues. Germline V gene lookup returns CDR1 LNHNV and CDR2 YYDKDF (reference sequence).

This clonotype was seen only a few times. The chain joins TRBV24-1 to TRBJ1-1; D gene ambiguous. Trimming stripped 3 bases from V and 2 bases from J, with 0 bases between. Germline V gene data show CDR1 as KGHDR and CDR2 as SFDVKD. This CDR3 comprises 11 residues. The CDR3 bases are TGTGCCACCAGTGATAACACTGAAGCTTTCTTT. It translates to CATSDNTEAFF.

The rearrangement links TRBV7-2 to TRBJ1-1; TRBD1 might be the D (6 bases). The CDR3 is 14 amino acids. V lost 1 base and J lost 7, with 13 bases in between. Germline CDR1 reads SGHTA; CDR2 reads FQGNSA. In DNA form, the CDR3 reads TGTGCCAGCAGCTTAGACGGCGGAGGGGGTGAAGCTTTCTTT. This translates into CASSLDGGGGEAFF. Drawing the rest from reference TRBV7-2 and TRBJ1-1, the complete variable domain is GAGVSQSPSNKVTEKGKDVELRCDPISGHTALYWYRQSLGQGLEFLIYFQGNSAPDKSGLPSDRFSAERTGGSVSTLTIQRTQQEDSAVYLCASSLDGGGGEAFFGQGTRLTVV.

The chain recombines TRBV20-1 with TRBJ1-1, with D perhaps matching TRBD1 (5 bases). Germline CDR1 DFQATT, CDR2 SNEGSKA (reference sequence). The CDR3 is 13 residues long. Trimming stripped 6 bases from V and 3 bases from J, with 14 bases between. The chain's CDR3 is CSANGGVDTEAFF. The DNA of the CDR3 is TGCAGTGCGAACGGGGGGGTGGACACTGAAGCTTTCTTT.

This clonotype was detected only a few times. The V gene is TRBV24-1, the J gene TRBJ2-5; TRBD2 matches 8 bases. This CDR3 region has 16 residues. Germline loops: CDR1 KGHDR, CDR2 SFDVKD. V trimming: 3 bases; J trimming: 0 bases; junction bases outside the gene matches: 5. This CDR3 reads CATSDPGGENQETQYF. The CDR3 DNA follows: TGTGCCACCAGTGATCCGGGGGGGGAGAACCAAGAGACCCAGTACTTC.